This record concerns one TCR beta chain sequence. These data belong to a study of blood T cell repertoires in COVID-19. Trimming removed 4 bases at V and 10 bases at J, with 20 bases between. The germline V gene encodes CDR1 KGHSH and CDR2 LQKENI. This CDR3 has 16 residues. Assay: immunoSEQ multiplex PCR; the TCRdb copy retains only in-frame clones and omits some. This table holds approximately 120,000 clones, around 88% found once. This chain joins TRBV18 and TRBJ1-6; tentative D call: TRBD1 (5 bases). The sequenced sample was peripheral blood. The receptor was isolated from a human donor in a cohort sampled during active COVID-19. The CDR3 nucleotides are TGTGCCAGCTCACTAGCCCGCGGGACCTCCCCATCACCCCTCCACTTT. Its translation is CASSLARGTSPSPLHF.